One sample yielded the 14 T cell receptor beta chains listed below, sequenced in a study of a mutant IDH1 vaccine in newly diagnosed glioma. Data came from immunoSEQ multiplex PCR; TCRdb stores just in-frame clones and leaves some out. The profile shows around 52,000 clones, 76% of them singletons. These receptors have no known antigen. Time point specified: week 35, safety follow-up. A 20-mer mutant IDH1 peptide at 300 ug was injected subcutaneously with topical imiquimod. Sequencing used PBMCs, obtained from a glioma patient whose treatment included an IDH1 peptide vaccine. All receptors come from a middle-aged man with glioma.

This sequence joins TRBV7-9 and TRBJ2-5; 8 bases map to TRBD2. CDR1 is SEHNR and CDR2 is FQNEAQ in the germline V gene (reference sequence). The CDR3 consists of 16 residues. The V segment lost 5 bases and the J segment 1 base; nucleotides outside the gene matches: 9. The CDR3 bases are TGTGCCAGCAGCGCTCCGGGACTAGAGACCCAAGAGACCCAGTACTTC. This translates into CASSAPGLETQETQYF.

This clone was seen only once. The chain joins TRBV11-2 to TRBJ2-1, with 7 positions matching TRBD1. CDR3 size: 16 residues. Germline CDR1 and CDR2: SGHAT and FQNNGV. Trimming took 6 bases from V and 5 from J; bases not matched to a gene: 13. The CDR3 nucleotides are TGTGCCAGCAGGCACCTTGAGAGGGGGCCTGACAATGAGCAGTTCTTC. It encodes CASRHLERGPDNEQFF.

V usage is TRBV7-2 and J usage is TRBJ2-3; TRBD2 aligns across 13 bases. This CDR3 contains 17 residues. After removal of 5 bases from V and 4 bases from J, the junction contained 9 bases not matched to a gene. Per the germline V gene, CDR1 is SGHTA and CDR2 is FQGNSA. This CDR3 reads CASSLNGLAGDPDTQYF. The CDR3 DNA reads TGTGCCAGCAGCCTTAACGGACTAGCGGGAGATCCAGATACGCAGTATTTT.

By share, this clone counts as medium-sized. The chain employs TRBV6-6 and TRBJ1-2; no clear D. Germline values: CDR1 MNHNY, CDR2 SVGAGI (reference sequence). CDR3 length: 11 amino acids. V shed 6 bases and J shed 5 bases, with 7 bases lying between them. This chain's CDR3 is CASSYGYGYTF. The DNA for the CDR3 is TGTGCCAGCAGCTACGGTTATGGCTACACCTTC.

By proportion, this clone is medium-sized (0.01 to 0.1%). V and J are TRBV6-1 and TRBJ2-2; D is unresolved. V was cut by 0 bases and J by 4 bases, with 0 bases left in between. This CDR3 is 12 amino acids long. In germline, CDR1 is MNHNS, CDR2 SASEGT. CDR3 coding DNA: TGTGCCAGCAGTGAAGCCACCGGGGAGCTGTTTTTT. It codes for CASSEATGELFF.

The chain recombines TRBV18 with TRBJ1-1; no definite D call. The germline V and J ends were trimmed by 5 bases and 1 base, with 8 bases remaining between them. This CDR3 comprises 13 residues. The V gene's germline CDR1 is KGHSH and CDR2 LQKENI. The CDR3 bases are TGTGCCAGCTCAGCCCCTCAGAACACTGAAGCTTTCTTT. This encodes CASSAPQNTEAFF.

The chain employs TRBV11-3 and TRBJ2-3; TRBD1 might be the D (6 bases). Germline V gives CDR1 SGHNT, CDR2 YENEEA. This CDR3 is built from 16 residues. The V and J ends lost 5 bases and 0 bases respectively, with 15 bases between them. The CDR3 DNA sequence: TGTGCCAGCAGCCGTCAGGGGCTAACTAGCACAGATACGCAGTATTTT. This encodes CASSRQGLTSTDTQYF.

The CDR3 region is CASSEGFLGLTNEKLFF. CDR3 nucleotides: TGTGCCAGCAGTGAAGGTTTTTTGGGTTTGACTAATGAAAAACTGTTTTTT. This chain uses TRBV6-1 with TRBJ1-4; D is uncertain. Looked up from germline, CDR1 is MNHNS and CDR2 is SASEGT. This CDR3 is built from 17 residues. Trimming shortened V by 1 base and J by 2 bases, and 14 bases separated the two germline ends.

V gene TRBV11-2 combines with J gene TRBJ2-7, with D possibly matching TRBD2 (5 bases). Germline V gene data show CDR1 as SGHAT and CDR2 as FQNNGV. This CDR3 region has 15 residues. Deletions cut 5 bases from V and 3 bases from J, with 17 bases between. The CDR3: CASSMTLGSRYEQYF. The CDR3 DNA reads TGTGCCAGCAGCATGACCCTGGGGAGCCGCTACGAGCAGTACTTC.

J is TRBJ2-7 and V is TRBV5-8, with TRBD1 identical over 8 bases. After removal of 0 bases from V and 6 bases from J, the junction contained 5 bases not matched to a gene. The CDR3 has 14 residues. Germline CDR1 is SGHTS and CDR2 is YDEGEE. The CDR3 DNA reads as TGTGCCAGCAGCTTGGGGACAGGGATTGGCGAGCAGTACGTC. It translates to CASSLGTGIGEQYV.

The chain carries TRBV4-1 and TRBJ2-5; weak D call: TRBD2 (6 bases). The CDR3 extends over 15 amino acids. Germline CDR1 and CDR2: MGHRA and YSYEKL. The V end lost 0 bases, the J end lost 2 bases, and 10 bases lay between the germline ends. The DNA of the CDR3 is TGCGCCAGCAGCCAAGATCTGAGCGGGCAAGAGACCCAGTACTTC. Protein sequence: CASSQDLSGQETQYF.

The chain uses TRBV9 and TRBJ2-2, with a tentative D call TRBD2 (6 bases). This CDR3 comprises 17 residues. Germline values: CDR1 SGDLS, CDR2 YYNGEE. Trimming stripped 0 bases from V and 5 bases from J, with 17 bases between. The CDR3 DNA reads TGTGCCAGCAGCGTAGAGTGGGACTGGCGGGGAACCGGGGAGCTGTTTTTT. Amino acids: CASSVEWDWRGTGELFF. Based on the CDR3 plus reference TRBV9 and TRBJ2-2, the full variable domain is DSGVTQTPKHLITATGQRVTLRCSPRSGDLSVYWYQQSLDQGLQFLIQYYNGEERAKGNILERFSAQQFPDLHSELNLSSLELGDSALYFCASSVEWDWRGTGELFFGEGSRLTVL.

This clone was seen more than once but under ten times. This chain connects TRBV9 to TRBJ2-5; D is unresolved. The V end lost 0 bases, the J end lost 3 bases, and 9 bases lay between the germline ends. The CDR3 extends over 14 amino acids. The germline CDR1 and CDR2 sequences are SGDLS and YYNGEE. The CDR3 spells CASSVGALEETQYF. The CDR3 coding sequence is TGTGCCAGCAGCGTAGGCGCTTTGGAAGAGACCCAGTACTTC.

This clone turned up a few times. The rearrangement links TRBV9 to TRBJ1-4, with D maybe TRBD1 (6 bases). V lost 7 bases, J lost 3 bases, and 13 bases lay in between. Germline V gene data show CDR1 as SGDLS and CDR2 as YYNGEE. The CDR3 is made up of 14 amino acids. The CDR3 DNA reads TGTGCCAGCGGTACAGGGCCCTCTAATGAAAAACTGTTTTTT. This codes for CASGTGPSNEKLFF.